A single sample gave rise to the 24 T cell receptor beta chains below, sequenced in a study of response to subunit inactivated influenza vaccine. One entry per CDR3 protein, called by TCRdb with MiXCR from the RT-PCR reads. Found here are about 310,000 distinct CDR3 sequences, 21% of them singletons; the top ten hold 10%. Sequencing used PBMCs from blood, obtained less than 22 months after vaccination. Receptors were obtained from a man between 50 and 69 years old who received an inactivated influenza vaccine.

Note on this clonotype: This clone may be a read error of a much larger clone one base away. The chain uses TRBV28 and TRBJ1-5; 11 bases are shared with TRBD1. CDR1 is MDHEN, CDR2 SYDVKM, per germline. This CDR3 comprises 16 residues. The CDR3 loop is CDSSASGTGGIQPQHF. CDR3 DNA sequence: TGTGACAGCAGTGCATCCGGGACAGGGGGTATTCAGCCCCAGCATTTT.

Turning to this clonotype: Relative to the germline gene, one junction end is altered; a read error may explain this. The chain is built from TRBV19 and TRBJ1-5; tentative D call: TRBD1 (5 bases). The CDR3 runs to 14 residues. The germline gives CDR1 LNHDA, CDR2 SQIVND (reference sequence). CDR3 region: CASSIGGLSQHQQF. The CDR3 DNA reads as TGTGCCAGTAGTATTGGGGGGTTGAGTCAGCACCAGCAATTT.

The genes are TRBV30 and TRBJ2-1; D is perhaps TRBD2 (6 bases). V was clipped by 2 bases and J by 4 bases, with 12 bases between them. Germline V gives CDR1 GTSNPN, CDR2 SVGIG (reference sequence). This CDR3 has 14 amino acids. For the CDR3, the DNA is TGTGCCTGGAGTTTCGGGGGTGGGTACAATGAGCAGTTCTTC. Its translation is CAWSFGGGYNEQFF. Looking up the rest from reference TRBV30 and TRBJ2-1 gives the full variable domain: SQTIHQWPATLVQPVGSPLSLECTVEGTSNPNLYWYRQAAGRGLQLLFYSVGIGQISSEVPQNLSASRPQDRQFILSSKKLLLSDSGFYLCAWSFGGGYNEQFFGPGTRLTVL.

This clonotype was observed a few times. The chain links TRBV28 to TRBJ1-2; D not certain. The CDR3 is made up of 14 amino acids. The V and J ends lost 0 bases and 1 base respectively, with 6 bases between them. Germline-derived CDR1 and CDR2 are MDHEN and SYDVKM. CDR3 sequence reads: CASSLWLVNYGYTF. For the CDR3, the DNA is TGTGCCAGCAGTTTATGGTTAGTTAACTATGGCTACACCTTC.

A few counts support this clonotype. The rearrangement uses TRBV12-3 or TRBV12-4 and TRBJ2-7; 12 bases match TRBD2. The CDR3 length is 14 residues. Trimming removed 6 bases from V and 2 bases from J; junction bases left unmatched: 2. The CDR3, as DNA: TGTGCCAGCAGGCGACTAGCGGGAGCCTACGAGCAGTACTTC. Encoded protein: CASRRLAGAYEQYF.

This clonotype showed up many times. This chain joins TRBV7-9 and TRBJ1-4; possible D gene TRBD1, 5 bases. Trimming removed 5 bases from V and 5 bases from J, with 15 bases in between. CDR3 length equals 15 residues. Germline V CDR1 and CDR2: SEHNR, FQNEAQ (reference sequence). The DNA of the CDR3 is TGTGCCAGCAGCCCTCCGGGACGGCAAAATGAAAAACTGTTTTTT. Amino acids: CASSPPGRQNEKLFF.

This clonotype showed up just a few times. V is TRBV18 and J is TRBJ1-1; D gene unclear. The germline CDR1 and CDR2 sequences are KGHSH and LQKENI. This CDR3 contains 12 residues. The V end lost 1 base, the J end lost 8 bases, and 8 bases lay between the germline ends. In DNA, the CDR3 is TGTGCCAGCTCACCACATGGAGTGGAAGCTTTCTTT. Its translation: CASSPHGVEAFF.

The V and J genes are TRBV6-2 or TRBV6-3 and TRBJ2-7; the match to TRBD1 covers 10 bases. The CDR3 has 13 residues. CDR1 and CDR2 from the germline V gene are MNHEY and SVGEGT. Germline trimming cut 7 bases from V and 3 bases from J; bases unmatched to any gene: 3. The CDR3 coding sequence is TGTGCCAGCACCCGGGACAGGGGCTACGAGCAGTACTTC. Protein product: CASTRDRGYEQYF.

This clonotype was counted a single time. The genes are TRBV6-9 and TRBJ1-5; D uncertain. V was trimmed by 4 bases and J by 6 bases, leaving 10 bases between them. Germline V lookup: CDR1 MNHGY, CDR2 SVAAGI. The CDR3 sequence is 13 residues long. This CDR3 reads CASSLYIGQPQHF. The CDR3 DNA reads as TGTGCCAGCAGTTTATATATCGGTCAGCCCCAGCATTTT.

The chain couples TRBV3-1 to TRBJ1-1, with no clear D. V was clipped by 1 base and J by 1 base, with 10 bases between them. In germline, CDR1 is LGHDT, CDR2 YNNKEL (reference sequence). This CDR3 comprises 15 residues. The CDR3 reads CASSQGTIQNTEAFF. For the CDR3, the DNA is TGTGCCAGCAGCCAAGGGACGATCCAGAACACTGAAGCTTTCTTT.

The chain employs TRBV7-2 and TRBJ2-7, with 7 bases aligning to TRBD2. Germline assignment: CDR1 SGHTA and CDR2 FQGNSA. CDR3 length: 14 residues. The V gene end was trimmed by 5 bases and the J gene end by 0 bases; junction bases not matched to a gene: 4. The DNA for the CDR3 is TGTGCCAGCAGCCTACTAGCGTACTCCTACGAGCAGTACTTC. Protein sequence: CASSLLAYSYEQYF.

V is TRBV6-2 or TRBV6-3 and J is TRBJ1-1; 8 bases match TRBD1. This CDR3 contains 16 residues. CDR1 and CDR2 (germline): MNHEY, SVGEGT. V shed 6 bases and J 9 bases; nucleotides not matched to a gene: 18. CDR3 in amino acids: CASSQPGTGAASKAFF. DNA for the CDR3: TGTGCCAGCAGCCAGCCCGGGACAGGAGCTGCCTCGAAAGCTTTCTTT.

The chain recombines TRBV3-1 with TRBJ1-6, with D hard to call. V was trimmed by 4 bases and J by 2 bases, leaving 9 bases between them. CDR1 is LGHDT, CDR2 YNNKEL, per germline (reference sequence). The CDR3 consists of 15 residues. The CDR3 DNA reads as TGTGCCAGCAGCCTAGGAGAGCCCTATAATTCACCCCTCCACTTT. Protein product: CASSLGEPYNSPLHF.

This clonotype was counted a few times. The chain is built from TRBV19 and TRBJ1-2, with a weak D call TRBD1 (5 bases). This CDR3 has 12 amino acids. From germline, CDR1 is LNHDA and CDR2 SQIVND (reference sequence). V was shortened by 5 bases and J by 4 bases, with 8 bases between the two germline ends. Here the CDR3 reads CASSYGAYGYTF. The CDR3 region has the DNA TGTGCCAGTAGTTACGGGGCCTATGGCTACACCTTC.

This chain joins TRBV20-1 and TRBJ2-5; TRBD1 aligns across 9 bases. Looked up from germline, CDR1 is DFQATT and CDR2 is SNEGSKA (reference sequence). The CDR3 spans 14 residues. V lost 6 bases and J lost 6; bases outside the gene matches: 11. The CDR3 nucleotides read TGCAGTGCAACAGTCACAGGGGGCACGAAGACCCAGTACTTC. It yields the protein CSATVTGGTKTQYF.

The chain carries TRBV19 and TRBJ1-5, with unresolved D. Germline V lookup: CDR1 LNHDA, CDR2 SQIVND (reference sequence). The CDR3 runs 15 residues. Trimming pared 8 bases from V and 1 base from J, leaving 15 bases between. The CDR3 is CASAPWNRSNQPQHF. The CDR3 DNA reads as TGTGCCAGTGCCCCCTGGAATAGGAGCAATCAGCCCCAGCATTTT.

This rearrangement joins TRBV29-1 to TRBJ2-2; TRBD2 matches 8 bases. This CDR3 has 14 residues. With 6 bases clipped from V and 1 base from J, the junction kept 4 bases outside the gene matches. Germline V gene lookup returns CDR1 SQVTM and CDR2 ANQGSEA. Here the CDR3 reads CSVELAENTGELFF. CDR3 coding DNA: TGCAGCGTCGAACTAGCGGAGAACACCGGGGAGCTGTTTTTT.

The CDR3 loop reads CSARGAPATYNEQFF. CDR3 sequence (DNA): TGCAGTGCTAGGGGGGCCCCGGCAACCTACAATGAGCAGTTCTTC. The chain employs TRBV20-1 and TRBJ2-1; possible D gene TRBD1, 6 bases. Germline values: CDR1 DFQATT, CDR2 SNEGSKA (reference sequence). V lost 3 bases to trimming and J lost 2 bases, with 14 bases between them. This CDR3 is built from 15 residues.

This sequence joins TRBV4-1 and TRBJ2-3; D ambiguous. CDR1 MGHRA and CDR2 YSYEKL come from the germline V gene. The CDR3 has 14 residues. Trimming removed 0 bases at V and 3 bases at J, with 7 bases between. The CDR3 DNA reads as TGCGCCAGCAGCCAAGAAGTTGCGACAGATACGCAGTATTTT. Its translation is CASSQEVATDTQYF.

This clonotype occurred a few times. CDR3 nucleotides: TGTGCCATCAGGGGTGGAGATTTTGACTCTTTCTTT. Its protein is CAIRGGDFDSFF. V is TRBV10-3 and J is TRBJ1-1, with D unresolved. Germline V gives CDR1 ENHRY, CDR2 SYGVKD. CDR3 length: 12 residues. The V and J ends lost 6 bases and 12 bases respectively, with 17 bases between them.

As DNA, the CDR3 is TGCAGTGCTGGCAGGACTAGACCCTACAATGAGCAGTTCTTC. Residues: CSAGRTRPYNEQFF. V is TRBV20-1 and J is TRBJ2-1; 7 positions match TRBD2. With V trimmed by 5 bases and J by 2 bases, 6 bases remained unmatched. The germline CDR1 and CDR2 sequences are DFQATT and SNEGSKA (reference sequence). The CDR3 is 14 residues long.

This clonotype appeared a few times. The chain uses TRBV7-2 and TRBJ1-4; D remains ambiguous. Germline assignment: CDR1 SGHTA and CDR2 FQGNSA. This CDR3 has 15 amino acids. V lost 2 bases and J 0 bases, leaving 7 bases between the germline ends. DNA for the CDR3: TGTGCCAGCAGCTTAATCGGGGCAACTAATGAAAAACTGTTTTTT. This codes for CASSLIGATNEKLFF.

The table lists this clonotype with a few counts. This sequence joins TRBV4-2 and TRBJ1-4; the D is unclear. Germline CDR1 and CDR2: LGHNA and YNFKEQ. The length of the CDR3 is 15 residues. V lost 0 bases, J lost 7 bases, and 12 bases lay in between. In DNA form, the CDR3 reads TGTGCCAGCAGCCAAGAGGGAGGGCAAGCTGAAAAACTGTTTTTT. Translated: CASSQEGGQAEKLFF.

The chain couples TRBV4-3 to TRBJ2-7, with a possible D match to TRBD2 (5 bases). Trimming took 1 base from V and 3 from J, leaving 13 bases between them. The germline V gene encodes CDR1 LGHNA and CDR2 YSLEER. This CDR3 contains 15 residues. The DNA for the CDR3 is TGCGCCAGCAGCCAAGGGGTCGGGATCAACTACGAGCAGTACTTC. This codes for CASSQGVGINYEQYF.